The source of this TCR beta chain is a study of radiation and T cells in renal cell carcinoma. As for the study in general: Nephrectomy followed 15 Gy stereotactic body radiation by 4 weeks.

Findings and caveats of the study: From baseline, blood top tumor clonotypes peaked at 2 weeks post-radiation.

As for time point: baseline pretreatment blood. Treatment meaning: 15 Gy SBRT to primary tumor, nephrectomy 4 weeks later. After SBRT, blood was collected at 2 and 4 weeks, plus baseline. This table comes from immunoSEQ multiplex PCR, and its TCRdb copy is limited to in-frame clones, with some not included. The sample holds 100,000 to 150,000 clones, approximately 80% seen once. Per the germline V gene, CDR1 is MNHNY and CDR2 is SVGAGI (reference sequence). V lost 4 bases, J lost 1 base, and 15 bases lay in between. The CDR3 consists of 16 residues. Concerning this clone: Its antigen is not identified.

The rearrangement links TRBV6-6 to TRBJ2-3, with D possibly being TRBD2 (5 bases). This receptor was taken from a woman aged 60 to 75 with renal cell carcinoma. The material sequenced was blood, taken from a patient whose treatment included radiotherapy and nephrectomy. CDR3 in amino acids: CASSLSGVRGTDTQYF. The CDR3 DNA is TGTGCCAGCAGTTTATCCGGGGTACGGGGCACAGATACGCAGTATTTT.